The entry that follows covers one T cell receptor (beta chain) sequence. Its antigen is unknown. The data were taken from a study of response to subunit inactivated influenza vaccine. Trimming removed 10 bases from V and 5 bases from J; junction bases left unmatched: 7. Per germline, CDR1 LNHDA and CDR2 SQIVND (reference sequence). This CDR3 is 13 amino acids long. Whole-study results and caveats: Each seasonal influenza vaccination recruits few new T cells, the authors suggested.

MiXCR was run by TCRdb on the RT-PCR reads, yielding one entry per CDR3 protein. The sample has 710,000 or so distinct CDR3 sequences; approximately 15% are singletons. The material sequenced was PBMCs from blood, taken 12 days after vaccination. The clonotype originates from a man between 50 and 59 years old who received an inactivated influenza vaccine. The chain carries TRBV19 and TRBJ2-5; 10 bases fit TRBD1. CDR3 in DNA: TGTGCCACCACGGGACAGGGGAGGGAGACCCAGTACTTC. Its translation is CATTGQGRETQYF.